A selection of T cell receptor beta chains follows, all from one sample in a study of shared clonotypes between healthy human individuals. Clones were sequenced by immunoSEQ multiplex PCR, and TCRdb holds only the in-frame ones, with some missing. The sample includes about 2.1 million clones, just over 90% seen only once; the top ten take around 1.7%. Sequenced sample: naive CD8+ T cells from PBMCs. The receptors come from a man younger than 35 in good health. Some clones in this sample may be carry-over from other donors' samples. Both conserved end residues are part of each CDR3. Clone sizes are given selectively: once, few, many, or a class where the clone is expanded.

abundance	v_gene	j_gene	CDR3aa
-	TRBV6-1	TRBJ1-3	CASTGMSGNTIYF
-	TRBV11-2	TRBJ2-1	CASSLDVHAGDKYNEQFF
-	TRBV5-5	TRBJ1-5	CASSSKDRGDQPQHF
-	TRBV7-2	TRBJ1-4	CASSLGTAAANEKLFF
-	TRBV7-8	TRBJ1-1	CASSLRADMNTEAFF
-	TRBV9	TRBJ2-1	CASSMGNEQFF
-	TRBV27	TRBJ1-1	CASSLLNRGAEAFF
-	TRBV2	TRBJ2-1	CASSAKGSYNEQFF
-	TRBV11-2	TRBJ2-1	CASSLHLAGGYDEQFF
-	TRBV7-3	TRBJ2-7	CASSLEPGGTEQYF
-	TRBV6-1	TRBJ1-2	CASSVDPADYGYTF
once	TRBV5-1	TRBJ2-1	CASSTRSGTHNEQFF
-	TRBV29-1	TRBJ2-7	CSVEDPIAGAYEQYF
-	TRBV7-9	TRBJ2-1	CASSLVRAGDEQFF